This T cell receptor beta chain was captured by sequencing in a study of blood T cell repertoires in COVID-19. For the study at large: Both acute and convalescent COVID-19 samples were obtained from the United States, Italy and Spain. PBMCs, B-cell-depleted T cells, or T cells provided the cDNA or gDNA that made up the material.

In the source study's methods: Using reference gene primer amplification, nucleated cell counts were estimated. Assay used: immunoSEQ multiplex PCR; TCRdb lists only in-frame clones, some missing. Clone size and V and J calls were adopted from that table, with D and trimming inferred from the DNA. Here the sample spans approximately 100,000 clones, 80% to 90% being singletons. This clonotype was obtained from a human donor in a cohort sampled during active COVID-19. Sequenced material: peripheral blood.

The CDR3 spells CASSYRWTGSAGELFF. In DNA, the CDR3 is TGTGCCAGCAGTTACCGATGGACAGGGTCGGCCGGGGAGCTGTTTTTT. The chain links TRBV6-2 or TRBV6-3 to TRBJ2-2; 8 bases map to TRBD1. This CDR3 region has 16 residues. The trim removed 2 bases at V and 6 bases at J, leaving 8 bases unmatched. Germline V gene lookup returns CDR1 MNHEY and CDR2 SVGEGT.